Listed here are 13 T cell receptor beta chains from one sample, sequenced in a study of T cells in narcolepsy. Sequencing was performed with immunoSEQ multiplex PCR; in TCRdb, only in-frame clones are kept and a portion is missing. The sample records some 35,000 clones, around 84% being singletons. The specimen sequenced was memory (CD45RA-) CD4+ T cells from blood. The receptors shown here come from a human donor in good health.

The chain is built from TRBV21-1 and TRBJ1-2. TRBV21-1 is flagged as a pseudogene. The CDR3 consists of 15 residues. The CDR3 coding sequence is TGTGCCAGCAGCAAAGGCGGCCCCGTCGACTATGGCTACACCTTC. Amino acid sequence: CASSKGGPVDYGYTF.

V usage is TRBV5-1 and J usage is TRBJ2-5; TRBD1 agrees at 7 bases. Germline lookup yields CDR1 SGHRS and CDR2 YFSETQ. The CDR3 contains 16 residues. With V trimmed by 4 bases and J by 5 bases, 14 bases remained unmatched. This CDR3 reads CASSPRQGSGVETQYF. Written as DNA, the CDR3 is TGCGCCAGCAGCCCCCGACAGGGCTCCGGGGTCGAGACCCAGTACTTC.

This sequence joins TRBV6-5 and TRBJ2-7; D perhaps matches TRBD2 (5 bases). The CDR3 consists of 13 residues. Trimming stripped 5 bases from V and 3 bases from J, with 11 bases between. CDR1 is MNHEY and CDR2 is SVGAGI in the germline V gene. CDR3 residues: CASSPSGFYEQYF. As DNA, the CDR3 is TGTGCCAGCAGTCCCAGCGGCTTCTACGAGCAGTACTTC.

Written as DNA, the CDR3 is TGTGCCAGTAATGGGGAGCGGGAGCCCACCGGGGAGCTGTTTTTT. Protein sequence: CASNGEREPTGELFF. This rearrangement joins TRBV19 to TRBJ2-2, with 8 bases aligning to TRBD2. CDR3 length equals 15 residues. The germline V gene encodes CDR1 LNHDA and CDR2 SQIVND (reference sequence). V shed 7 bases, J shed 4 bases, and the junction held 8 bases outside the gene matches.

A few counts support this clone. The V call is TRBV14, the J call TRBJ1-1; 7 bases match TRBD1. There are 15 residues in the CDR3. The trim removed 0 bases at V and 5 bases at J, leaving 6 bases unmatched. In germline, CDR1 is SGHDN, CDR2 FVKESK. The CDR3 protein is CASSQDPGGRTEAFF. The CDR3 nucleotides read TGTGCCAGCAGCCAAGATCCAGGGGGGAGGACTGAAGCTTTCTTT. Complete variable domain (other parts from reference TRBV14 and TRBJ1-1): EAGVTQFPSHSVIEKGQTVTLRCDPISGHDNLYWYRRVMGKEIKFLLHFVKESKQDESGMPNNRFLAERTGGTYSTLKVQPAELEDSGVYFCASSQDPGGRTEAFFGQGTRLTVV.

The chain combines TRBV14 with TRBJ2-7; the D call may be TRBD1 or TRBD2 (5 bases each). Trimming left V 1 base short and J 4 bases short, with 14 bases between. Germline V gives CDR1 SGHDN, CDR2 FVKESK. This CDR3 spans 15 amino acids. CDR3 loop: CASSQAGGDRYEQYF. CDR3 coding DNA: TGTGCCAGCAGCCAAGCTGGGGGTGATCGATACGAGCAGTACTTC.

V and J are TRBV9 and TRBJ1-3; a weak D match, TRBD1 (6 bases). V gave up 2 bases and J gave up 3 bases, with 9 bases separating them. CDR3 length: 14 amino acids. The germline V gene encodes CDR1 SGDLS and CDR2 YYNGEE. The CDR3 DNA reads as TGTGCCAGCAGCGTGGGGGGGCTTGGAAACACCATATATTTT. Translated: CASSVGGLGNTIYF.

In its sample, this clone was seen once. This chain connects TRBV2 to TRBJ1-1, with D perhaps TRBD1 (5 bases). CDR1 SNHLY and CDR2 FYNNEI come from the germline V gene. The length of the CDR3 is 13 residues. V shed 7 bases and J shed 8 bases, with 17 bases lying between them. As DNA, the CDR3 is TGTGCCAGCACCTTACACGGGGGTGTCGAAGCTTTCTTT. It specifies CASTLHGGVEAFF.

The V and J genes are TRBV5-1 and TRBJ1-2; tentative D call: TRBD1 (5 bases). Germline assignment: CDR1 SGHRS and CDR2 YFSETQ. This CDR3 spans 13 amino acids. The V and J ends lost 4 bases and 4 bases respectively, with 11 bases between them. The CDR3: CASSADSFYGYTF. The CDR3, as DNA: TGCGCCAGCAGCGCAGACAGTTTCTATGGCTACACCTTC.

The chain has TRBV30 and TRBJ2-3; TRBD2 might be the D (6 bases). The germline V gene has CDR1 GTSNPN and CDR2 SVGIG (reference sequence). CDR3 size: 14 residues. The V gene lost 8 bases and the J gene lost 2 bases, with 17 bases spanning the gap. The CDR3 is CAGTPGRATDTQYF. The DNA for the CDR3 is TGTGCCGGGACTCCTGGCAGGGCCACAGATACGCAGTATTTT.

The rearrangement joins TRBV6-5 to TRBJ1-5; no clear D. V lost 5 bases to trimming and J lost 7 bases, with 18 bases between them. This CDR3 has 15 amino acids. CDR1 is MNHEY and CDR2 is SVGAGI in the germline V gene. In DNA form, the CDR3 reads TGTGCCAGCAGTCCACCCGGACCCGCAGGACAGCCCCAGCATTTT. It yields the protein CASSPPGPAGQPQHF.

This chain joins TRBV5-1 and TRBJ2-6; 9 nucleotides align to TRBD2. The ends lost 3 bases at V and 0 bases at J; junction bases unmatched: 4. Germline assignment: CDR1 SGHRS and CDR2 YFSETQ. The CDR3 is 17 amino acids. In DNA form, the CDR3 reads TGCGCCAGCAGCTCCGGACTAGCGAACTCTGGGGCCAACGTCCTGACTTTC. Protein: CASSSGLANSGANVLTF.

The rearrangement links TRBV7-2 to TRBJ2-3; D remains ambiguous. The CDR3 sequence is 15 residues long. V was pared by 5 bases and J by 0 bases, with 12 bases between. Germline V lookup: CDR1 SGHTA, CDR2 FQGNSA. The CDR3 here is CASSRLSASTDTQYF. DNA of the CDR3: TGTGCCAGCAGCCGCCTAAGCGCGAGCACAGATACGCAGTATTTT.